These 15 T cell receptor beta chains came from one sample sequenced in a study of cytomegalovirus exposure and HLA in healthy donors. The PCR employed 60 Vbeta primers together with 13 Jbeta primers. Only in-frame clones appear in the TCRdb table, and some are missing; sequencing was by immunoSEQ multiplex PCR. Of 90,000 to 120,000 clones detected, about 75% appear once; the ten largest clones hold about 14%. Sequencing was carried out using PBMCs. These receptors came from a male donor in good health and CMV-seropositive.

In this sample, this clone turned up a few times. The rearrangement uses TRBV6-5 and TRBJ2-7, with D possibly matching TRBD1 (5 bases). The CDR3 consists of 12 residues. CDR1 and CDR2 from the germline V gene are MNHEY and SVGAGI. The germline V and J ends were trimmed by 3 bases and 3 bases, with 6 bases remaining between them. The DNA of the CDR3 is TGTGCCAGCAGTTATACAGGCTACGAGCAGTACTTC. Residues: CASSYTGYEQYF.

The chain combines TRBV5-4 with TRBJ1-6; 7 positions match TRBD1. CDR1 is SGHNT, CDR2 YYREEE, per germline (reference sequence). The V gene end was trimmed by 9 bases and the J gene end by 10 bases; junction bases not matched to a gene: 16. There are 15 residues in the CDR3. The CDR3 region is CATRQVRQGESPLHF. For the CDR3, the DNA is TGTGCCACCCGCCAAGTCCGACAGGGTGAATCACCCCTCCACTTT.

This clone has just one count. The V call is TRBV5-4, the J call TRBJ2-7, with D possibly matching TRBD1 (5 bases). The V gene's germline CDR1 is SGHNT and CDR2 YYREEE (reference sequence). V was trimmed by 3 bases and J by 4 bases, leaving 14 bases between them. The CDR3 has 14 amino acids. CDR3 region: CASSSSRQTYEQYF. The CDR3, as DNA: TGTGCCAGCAGCTCAAGCCGACAGACGTACGAGCAGTACTTC.

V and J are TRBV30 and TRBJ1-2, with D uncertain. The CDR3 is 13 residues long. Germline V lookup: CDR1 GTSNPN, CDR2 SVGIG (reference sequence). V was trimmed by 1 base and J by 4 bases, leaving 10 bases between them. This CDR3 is CAWSEYPSYGYTF. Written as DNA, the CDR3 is TGTGCCTGGAGTGAATACCCGAGCTATGGCTACACCTTC. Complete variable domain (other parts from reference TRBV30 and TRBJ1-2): SQTIHQWPATLVQPVGSPLSLECTVEGTSNPNLYWYRQAAGRGLQLLFYSVGIGQISSEVPQNLSASRPQDRQFILSSKKLLLSDSGFYLCAWSEYPSYGYTFGSGTRLTVV.

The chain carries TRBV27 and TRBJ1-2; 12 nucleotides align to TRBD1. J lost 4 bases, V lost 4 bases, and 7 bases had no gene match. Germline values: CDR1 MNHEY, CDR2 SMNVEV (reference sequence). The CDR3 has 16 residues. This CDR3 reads CASSSGQGALVYGYTF. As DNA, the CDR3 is TGTGCCAGCAGTTCGGGACAGGGGGCTCTCGTCTATGGCTACACCTTC.

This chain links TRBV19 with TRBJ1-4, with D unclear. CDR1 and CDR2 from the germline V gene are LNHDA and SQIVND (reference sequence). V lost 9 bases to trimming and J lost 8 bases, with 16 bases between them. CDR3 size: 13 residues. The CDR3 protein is CASGRTREEKLFF. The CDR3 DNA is TGTGCCAGCGGCCGGACTCGGGAGGAAAAACTGTTTTTT.

The CDR3 loop reads CSVEEGVGGTEAFF. In DNA form, the CDR3 reads TGCAGCGTTGAAGAGGGTGTCGGGGGCACTGAAGCTTTCTTT. The chain carries TRBV29-1 and TRBJ1-1, with D possibly matching TRBD1 (5 bases). The CDR3 totals 14 residues. CDR1 is SQVTM and CDR2 is ANQGSEA in the germline V gene. V was clipped by 0 bases and J by 4 bases, with 12 bases between them.

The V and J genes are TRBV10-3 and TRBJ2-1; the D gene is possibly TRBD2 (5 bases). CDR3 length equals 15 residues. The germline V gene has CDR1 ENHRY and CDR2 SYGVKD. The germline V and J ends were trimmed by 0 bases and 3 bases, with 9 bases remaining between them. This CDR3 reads CAISESVRDYNEQFF. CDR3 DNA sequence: TGTGCCATCAGTGAGTCGGTCCGGGACTACAATGAGCAGTTCTTC.

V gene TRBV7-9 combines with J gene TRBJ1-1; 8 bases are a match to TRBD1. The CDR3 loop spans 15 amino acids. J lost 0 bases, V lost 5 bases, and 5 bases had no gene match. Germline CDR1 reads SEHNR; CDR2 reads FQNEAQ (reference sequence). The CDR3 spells CASSLGQGMNTEAFF. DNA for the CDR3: TGTGCCAGCAGCCTTGGACAGGGAATGAACACTGAAGCTTTCTTT.

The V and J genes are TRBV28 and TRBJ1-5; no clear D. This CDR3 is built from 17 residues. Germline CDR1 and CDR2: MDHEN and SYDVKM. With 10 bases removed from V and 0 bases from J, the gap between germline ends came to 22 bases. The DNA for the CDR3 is TGTGCCACCAGACCTCCCCGCTTGCGTCATAGCAATCAGCCCCAGCATTTT. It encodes CATRPPRLRHSNQPQHF.

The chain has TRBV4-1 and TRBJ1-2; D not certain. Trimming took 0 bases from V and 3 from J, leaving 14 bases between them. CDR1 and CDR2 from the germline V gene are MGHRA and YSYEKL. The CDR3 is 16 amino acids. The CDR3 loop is CASSQDQRQRYYGYTF. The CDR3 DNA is TGCGCCAGCAGCCAAGATCAGCGGCAGCGCTACTATGGCTACACCTTC.

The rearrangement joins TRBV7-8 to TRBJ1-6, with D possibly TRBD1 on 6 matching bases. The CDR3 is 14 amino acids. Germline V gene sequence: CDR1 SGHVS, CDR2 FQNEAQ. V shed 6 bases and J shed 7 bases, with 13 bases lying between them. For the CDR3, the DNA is TGTGCCAGCAGGTTGGACAGTCAAAATTCACCCCTCCACTTT. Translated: CASRLDSQNSPLHF.

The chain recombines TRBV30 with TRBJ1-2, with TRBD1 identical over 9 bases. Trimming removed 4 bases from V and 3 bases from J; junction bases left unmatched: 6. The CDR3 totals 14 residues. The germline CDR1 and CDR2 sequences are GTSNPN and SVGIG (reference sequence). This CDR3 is CAWKVDRGDYGYTF. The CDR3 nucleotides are TGTGCCTGGAAGGTCGACAGGGGGGACTATGGCTACACCTTC.

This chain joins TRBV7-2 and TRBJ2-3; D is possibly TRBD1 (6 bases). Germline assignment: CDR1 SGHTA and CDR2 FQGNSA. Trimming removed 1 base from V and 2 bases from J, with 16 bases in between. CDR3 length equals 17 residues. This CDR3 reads CASSLGWGRLITDTQYF. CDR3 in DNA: TGTGCCAGCAGCTTAGGGTGGGGGCGGCTGATCACAGATACGCAGTATTTT.

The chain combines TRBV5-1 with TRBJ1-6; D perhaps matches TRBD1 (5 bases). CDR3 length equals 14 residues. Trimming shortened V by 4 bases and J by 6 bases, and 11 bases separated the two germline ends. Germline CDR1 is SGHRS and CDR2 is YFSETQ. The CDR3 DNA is TGCGCCAGCAGCAACGGGGGAAGTAATTCACCCCTCCACTTT. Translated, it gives CASSNGGSNSPLHF.